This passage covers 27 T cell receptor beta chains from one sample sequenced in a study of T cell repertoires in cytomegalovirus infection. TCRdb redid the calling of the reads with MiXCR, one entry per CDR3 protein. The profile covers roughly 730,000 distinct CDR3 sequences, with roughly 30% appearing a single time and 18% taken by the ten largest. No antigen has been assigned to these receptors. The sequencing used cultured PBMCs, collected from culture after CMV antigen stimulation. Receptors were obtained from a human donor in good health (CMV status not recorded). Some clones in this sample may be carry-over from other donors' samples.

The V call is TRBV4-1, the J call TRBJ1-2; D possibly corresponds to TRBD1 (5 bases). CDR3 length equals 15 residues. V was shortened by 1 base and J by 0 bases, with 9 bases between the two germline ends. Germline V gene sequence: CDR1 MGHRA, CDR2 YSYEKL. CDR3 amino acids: CASSQVQGTNYGYTF. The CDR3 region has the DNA TGCGCCAGCAGCCAAGTGCAGGGAACTAACTATGGCTACACCTTC.

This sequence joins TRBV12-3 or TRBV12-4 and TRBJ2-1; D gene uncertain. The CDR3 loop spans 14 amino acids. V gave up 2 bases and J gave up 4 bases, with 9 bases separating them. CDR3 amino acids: CASSLWQIYNEQFF. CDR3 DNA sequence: TGTGCCAGCAGTTTATGGCAGATATACAATGAGCAGTTCTTC.

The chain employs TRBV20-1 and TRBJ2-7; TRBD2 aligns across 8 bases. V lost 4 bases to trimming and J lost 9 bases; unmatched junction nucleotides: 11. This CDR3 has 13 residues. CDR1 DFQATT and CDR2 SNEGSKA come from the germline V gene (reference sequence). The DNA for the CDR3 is TGCAGTGCTAAGGGACTAGTATTAAATAGGCAGTACTTC. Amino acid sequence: CSAKGLVLNRQYF.

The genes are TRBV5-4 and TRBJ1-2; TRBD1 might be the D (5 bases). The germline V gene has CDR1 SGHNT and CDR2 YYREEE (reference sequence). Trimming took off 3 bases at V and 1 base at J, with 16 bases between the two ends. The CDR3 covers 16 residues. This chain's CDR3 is CASSSQYAGINYGYTF. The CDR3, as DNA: TGTGCCAGCAGCTCACAATACGCAGGGATTAACTATGGCTACACCTTC. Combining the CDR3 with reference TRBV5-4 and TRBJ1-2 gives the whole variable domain ETGVTQSPTHLIKTRGQQVTLRCSSQSGHNTVSWYQQALGQGPQFIFQYYREEENGRGNFPPRFSGLQFPNYSSELNVNALELDDSALYLCASSSQYAGINYGYTFGSGTRLTVV.

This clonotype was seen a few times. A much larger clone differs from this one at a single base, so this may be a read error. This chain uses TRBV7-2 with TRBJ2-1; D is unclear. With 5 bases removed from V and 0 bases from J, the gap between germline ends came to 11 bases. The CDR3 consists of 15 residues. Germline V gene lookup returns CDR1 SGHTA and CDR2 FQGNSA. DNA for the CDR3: TGTGCCAGCAGCCAAAGCGCGAGCTCCTACAATGAGCAGTTCTTC. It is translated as CASSQSASSYNEQFF.

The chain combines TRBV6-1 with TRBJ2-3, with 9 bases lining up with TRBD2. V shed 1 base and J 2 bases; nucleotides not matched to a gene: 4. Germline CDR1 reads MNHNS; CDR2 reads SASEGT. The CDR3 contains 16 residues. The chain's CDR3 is CASSEELAGATDTQYF. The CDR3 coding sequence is TGTGCCAGCAGTGAAGAACTAGCGGGCGCCACAGATACGCAGTATTTT.

As DNA, the CDR3 is TGTGCCAGCAGTTTATGGGCTAGCGGGGGGGCTTACAATGAGCAGTTCTTC. Translating gives CASSLWASGGAYNEQFF. This chain joins TRBV27 and TRBJ2-1; 12 bases are shared with TRBD2. The length of the CDR3 is 17 residues. The germline V gene has CDR1 MNHEY and CDR2 SMNVEV (reference sequence). Trimming at V came to 1 base and at J to 4 bases, leaving 5 bases not matched to a gene.

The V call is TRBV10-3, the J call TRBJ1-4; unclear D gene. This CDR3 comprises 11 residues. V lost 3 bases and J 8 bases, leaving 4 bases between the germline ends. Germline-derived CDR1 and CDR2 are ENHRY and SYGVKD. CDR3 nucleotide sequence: TGTGCCATCAGTGAAGGCGAAAAACTGTTTTTT. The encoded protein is CAISEGEKLFF.

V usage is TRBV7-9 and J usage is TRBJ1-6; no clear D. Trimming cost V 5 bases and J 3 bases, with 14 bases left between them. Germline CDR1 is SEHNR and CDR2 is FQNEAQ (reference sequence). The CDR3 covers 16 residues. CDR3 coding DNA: TGTGCCAGCAGCCATACCCCGAGAGGCTATAATTCACCCCTCCACTTT. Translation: CASSHTPRGYNSPLHF.

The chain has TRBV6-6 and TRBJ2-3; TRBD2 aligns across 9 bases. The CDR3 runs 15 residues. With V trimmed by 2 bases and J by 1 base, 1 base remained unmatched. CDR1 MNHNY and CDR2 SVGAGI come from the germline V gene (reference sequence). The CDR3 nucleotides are TGTGCCAGCAGTTACGCGGGGGGGCGCACAGATACGCAGTATTTT. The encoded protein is CASSYAGGRTDTQYF.

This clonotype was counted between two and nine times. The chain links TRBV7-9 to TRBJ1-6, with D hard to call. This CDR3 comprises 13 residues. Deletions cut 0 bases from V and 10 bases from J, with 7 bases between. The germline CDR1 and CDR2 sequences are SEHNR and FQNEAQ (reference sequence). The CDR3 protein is CASSLAPGSPLHF. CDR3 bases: TGTGCCAGCAGCTTAGCGCCAGGCTCACCCCTCCACTTT.

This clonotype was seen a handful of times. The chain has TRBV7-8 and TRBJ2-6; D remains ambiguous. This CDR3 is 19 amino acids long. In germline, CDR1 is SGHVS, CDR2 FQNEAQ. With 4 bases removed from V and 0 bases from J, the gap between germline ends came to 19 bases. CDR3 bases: TGTGCCAGCAGCTCCCTCCCGGGCAGCTATTACTCTGGGGCCAACGTCCTGACTTTC. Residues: CASSSLPGSYYSGANVLTF.

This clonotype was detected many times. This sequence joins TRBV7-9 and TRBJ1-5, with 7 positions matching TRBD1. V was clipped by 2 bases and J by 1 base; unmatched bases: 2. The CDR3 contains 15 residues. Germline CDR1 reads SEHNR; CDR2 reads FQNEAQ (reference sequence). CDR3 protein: CASSLQGGSNQPQHF. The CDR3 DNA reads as TGTGCCAGCAGCTTACAGGGGGGGAGCAATCAGCCCCAGCATTTT.

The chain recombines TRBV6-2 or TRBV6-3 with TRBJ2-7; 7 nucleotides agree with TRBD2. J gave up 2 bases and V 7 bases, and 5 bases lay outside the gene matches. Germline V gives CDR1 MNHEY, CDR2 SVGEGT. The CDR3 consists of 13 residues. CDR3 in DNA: TGTGCCAGCACGGACCGGGAGGCCTACGAGCAGTACTTC. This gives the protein CASTDREAYEQYF.

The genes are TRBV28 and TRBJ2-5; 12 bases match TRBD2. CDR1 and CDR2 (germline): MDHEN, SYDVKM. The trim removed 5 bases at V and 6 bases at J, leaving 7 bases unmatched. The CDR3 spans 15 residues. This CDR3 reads CASSTRLAGVQTQYF. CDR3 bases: TGTGCCAGCAGTACCCGACTAGCGGGAGTACAGACCCAGTACTTC.

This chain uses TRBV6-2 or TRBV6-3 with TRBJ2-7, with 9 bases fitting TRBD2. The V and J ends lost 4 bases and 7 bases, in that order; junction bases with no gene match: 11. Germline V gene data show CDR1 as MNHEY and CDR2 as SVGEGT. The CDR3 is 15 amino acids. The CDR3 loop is CASSLAGDLRVEQYF. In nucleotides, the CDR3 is TGTGCCAGCAGTTTAGCGGGAGACTTACGAGTGGAGCAGTACTTC.

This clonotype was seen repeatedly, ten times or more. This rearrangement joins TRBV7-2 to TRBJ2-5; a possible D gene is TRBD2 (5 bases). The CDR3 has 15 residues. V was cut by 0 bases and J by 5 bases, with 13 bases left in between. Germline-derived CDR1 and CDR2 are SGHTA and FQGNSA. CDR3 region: CASSLARGFGETQYF. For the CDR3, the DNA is TGTGCCAGCAGCTTAGCCCGGGGATTTGGCGAGACCCAGTACTTC.

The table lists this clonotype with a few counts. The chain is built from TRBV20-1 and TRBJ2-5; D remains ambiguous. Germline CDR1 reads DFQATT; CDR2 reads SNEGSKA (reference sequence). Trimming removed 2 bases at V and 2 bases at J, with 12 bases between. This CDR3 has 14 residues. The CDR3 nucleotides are TGCAGTGCTAGACTCGCACTGCTACAAGAGACCCAGTACTTC. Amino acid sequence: CSARLALLQETQYF.

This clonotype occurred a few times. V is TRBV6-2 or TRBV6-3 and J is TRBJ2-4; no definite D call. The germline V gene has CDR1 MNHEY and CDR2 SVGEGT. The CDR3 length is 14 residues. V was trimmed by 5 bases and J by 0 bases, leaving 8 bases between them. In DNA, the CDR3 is TGTGCCAGCAGTCCCCGACTAGCCAAAAACATTCAGTACTTC. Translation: CASSPRLAKNIQYF.

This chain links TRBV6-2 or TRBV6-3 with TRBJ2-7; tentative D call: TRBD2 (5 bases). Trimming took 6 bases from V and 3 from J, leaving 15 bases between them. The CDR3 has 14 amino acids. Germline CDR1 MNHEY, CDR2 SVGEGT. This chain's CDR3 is CASSRERGRYEQYF. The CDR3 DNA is TGTGCCAGCAGCCGTGAGCGAGGGCGCTACGAGCAGTACTTC.

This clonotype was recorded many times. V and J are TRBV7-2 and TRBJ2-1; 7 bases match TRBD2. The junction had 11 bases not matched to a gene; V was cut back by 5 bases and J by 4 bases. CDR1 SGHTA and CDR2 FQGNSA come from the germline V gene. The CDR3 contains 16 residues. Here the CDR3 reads CASSPGIAGWYNEQFF. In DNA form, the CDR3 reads TGTGCCAGCAGCCCCGGGATAGCGGGTTGGTACAATGAGCAGTTCTTC.

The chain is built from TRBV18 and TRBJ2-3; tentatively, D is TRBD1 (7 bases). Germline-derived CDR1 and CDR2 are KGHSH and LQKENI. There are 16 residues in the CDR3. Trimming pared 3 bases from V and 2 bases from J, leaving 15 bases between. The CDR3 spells CASSPRGRGATDTQYF. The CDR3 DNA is TGTGCCAGCTCACCTCGAGGCAGGGGGGCCACAGATACGCAGTATTTT.

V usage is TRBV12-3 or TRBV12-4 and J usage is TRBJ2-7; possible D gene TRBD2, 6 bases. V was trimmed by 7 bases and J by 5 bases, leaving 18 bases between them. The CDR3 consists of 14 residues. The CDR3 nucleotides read TGTGCCAGCACTAAGACTAGTGGGACCCACGAGCAGTACTTC. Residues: CASTKTSGTHEQYF.

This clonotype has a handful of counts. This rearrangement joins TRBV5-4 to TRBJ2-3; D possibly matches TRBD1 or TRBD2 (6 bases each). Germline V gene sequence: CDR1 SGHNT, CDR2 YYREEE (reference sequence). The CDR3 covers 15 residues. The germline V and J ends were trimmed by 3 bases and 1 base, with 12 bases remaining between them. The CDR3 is CASSSGAGRTDTQYF. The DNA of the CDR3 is TGTGCCAGCAGCTCGGGGGCAGGCCGCACAGATACGCAGTATTTT.

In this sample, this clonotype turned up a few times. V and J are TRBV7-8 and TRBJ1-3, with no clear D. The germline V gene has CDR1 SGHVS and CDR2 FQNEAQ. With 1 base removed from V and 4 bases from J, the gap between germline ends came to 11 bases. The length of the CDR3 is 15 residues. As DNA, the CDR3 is TGTGCCAGCAGCTTAGACGTCGGGCTCGGAAACACCATATATTTT. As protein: CASSLDVGLGNTIYF. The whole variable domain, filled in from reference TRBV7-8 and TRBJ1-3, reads GAGVSQSPRYKVAKRGQDVALRCDPISGHVSLFWYQQALGQGPEFLTYFQNEAQLDKSGLPSDRFFAERPEGSVSTLKIQRTQQEDSAVYLCASSLDVGLGNTIYFGEGSWLTVV.

The CDR3 nucleotides read TGTGCCAGCAGCACCCACCCCGGCAGGGAGTACAATGAGCAGTTCTTC. It encodes CASSTHPGREYNEQFF. The V call is TRBV7-8, the J call TRBJ2-1; D assignment may be TRBD1 or TRBD2 (5 bases each). The V end was cut by 5 bases, the J end by 4 bases, with 18 bases between. The CDR3 consists of 16 residues. Germline V lookup: CDR1 SGHVS, CDR2 FQNEAQ.

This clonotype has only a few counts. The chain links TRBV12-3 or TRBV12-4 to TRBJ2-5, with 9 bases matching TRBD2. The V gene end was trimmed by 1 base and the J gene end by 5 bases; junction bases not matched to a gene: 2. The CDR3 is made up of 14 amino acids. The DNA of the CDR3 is TGTGCCAGCAGTTTAGGGACTAGCGACGAGACCCAGTACTTC. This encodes CASSLGTSDETQYF.